This TCR beta chain was sequenced during a study of blood T cells in healthy people across ages. This clonotype was seen at least ten times. Together with a sample-barcoded 5' primer, a J-beta primer mix was included in a second PCR lasting roughly 6 to 12 cycles. A single record per CDR3 protein comes from TCRdb applying MiXCR to the 5' RACE reads. The sample contains 1,500,000 or so distinct CDR3 sequences, roughly two fifths of which appear only once. Germline values: CDR1 DFQATT, CDR2 SNEGSKA (reference sequence). The CDR3 runs to 15 residues. V was trimmed by 5 bases and J by 1 base, leaving 15 bases between them.

The sample comprised blood. The clonotype originates from a woman aged 18-29 years in good health. The chain links TRBV20-1 to TRBJ2-1; D remains unclear. The CDR3 DNA reads as TGCAGTGCTCCCAATCAGGTGGTTTCCTACAATGAGCAGTTCTTC. Amino acids: CSAPNQVVSYNEQFF.